A selection of T cell receptor beta chains follows, all from one sample in a study of molecular identifiers for immune sequencing clone quantification. TCRdb analysed the PCR reads with MiXCR anew, one entry per CDR3 protein. The profile shows some 100,000 distinct CDR3 sequences, approximately 40% of them singletons. The sequenced sample was naive CD8+ T cells from blood, with Jurkat cell RNA spiked in. These receptors all come from a human donor in good health. Some libraries in this study had Jurkat cell RNA spiked in. Each CDR3 is given with its conserved first and last residue. Fields, in order: clone size, J gene, V gene, D gene, CDR3 protein, CDR3 DNA. A D gene is named only where the DNA matches it firmly. Expanded clones are given a class, and other clones once, few, many or no size at all.

>-|TRBJ1-2|TRBV7-9|-
CASSSRDAGCRGYTF
TGTGCCAGCAGCAGCCGGGACGCCGGTTGTCGTGGCTACACCTTC
>once|TRBJ2-5|TRBV27|-
CASSLSMGAGAQYF
TGTGCCAGCAGTTTATCGATGGGGGCAGGGGCCCAGTACTTC
>many|TRBJ1-4|TRBV5-1|TRBD1
CASSLWGTVKNEKLFF
TGCGCCAGCAGCTTGTGGGGGACAGTTAAGAACGAAAAACTGTTTTTT
>-|TRBJ2-5|TRBV6-2/TRBV6-3|-
CASTSDGEETQYF
TGTGCCAGCACTTCCGACGGAGAAGAGACCCAGTACTTC
>many|TRBJ1-5|TRBV6-2/TRBV6-3|-
CASSYPDRSNQPQHF
TGTGCCAGCAGTTACCCTGACAGGAGCAATCAGCCCCAGCATTTT
>many|TRBJ2-7|TRBV5-1|TRBD1
CASSLTQGAIYEQYF
TGCGCCAGCAGCTTGACGCAGGGGGCTATCTACGAGCAGTACTTC
>-|TRBJ2-1|TRBV28|-
CASSQLGEVHNEQFF
TGTGCCAGCAGTCAACTAGGGGAGGTCCACAATGAGCAGTTCTTC
>-|TRBJ1-4|TRBV28|TRBD1
CASSHYRGQTNEKLFF
TGTGCCAGCAGTCACTACAGGGGGCAAACTAATGAAAAACTGTTTTTT
>-|TRBJ2-1|TRBV20-1|-
CSARDLGDAGGDEQFF
TGCAGTGCTAGAGATCTTGGGGACGCCGGTGGGGATGAGCAGTTCTTC
>few|TRBJ2-2|TRBV6-2/TRBV6-3|TRBD1
CASQDRGFTGELFF
TGTGCCTCCCAAGACAGGGGTTTCACCGGGGAGCTGTTTTTT
>-|TRBJ1-5|TRBV2|-
CASSEALRRGDQPQHF
TGTGCCAGCAGTGAAGCGTTACGGAGGGGGGATCAGCCCCAGCATTTT
>-|TRBJ1-6|TRBV6-5|-
CASRKVNSPLHF
TGTGCCAGCAGGAAAGTTAATTCACCCCTCCACTTT
>-|TRBJ2-1|TRBV4-3|-
CASSQVWRAGGEQFF
TGCGCCAGCAGCCAAGTTTGGCGGGCCGGGGGTGAGCAGTTCTTC
>-|TRBJ2-7|TRBV6-6|-
CASSYPPGNEQYF
TGTGCCAGCAGTTACCCTCCAGGGAACGAGCAGTACTTC
>-|TRBJ2-3|TRBV5-1|-
CASSLPLAPTDTQYF
TGCGCCAGCAGCTTGCCCCTAGCACCAACAGATACGCAGTATTTT
>-|TRBJ2-7|TRBV29-1|-
CSDERQGLDEQYF
TGCAGCGATGAGCGGCAGGGATTGGACGAGCAGTACTTC
>few|TRBJ1-3|TRBV7-9|-
CASSLPALEAGNTIYF
TGTGCCAGCAGCTTACCGGCCTTGGAGGCTGGAAACACCATATATTTT
>many|TRBJ2-1|TRBV29-1|TRBD1
CSATGTGTSSSYNEQFF
TGCAGCGCGACCGGGACAGGGACCTCTAGCTCCTACAATGAGCAGTTCTTC
>-|TRBJ2-7|TRBV13|TRBD1
CASSPTGTGHHEQNF
TGTGCCAGCAGCCCTACCGGGACAGGTCACCACGAGCAGAACTTC
>-|TRBJ2-1|TRBV4-3|-
CASSRDYGDLYNEQFF
TGCGCCAGCAGCCGAGATTACGGGGACCTCTACAATGAGCAGTTCTTC
>-|TRBJ2-7|TRBV7-2|-
CASSLSGPSSNEQYF
TGTGCCAGCAGCTTATCCGGCCCGAGCTCCAACGAGCAGTACTTC
>many|TRBJ2-7|TRBV5-1|-
CASFRRGDEQYF
TGCGCCAGCTTTCGCCGGGGCGACGAGCAGTACTTC
>few|TRBJ2-7|TRBV13|-
CASSLGDRSYEQYF
TGTGCCAGCAGCTTAGGGGACAGATCCTACGAGCAGTACTTC
>many|TRBJ2-1|TRBV6-6|-
CASSYSSSYNEQFF
TGTGCCAGCAGTTACTCGAGCTCCTACAATGAGCAGTTCTTC
>-|TRBJ2-5|TRBV7-9|TRBD1
CASSLAHRGDETQYF
TGTGCCAGCAGCTTAGCTCACAGGGGGGACGAGACCCAGTACTTC
>-|TRBJ2-3|TRBV4-3|-
CASSHIEAETDTQCF
TGCGCCAGCAGCCATATCGAGGCGGAGACAGATACGCAGTGTTTT
>many|TRBJ2-7|TRBV7-9|TRBD2
CASSPRTSLEQYF
TGTGCCAGCAGCCCAAGGACTAGCCTCGAGCAGTACTTC
>few|TRBJ2-7|TRBV19|-
CASSYSTRGKAYEQYF
TGTGCCAGTAGTTATAGTACCCGGGGAAAGGCCTACGAGCAGTACTTC
>-|TRBJ1-4|TRBV5-5|TRBD1
CASSIDRGAGKLFF
TGTGCCAGCAGCATAGACAGGGGGGCCGGAAAACTGTTTTTT
>-|TRBJ1-1|TRBV4-1|TRBD1
CASSQGQGGTEAFF
TGCGCCAGCAGCCAAGGACAGGGAGGGACTGAAGCTTTCTTT
>few|TRBJ2-1|TRBV6-6|-
CASSSTSAQFF
TGTGCCAGCAGTTCTACCAGCGCGCAGTTCTTC
>-|TRBJ2-7|TRBV4-3|-
CASSRNHLRGDEQYF
TGCGCCAGCAGCCGCAACCACCTCCGGGGCGACGAGCAGTACTTC
>few|TRBJ2-5|TRBV13|-
CASGAGGETQYF
TGTGCCAGCGGGGCCGGGGGAGAGACCCAGTACTTC
>-|TRBJ2-7|TRBV20-1|-
CSARDYQSEQNF
TGCAGTGCTAGAGATTACCAGTCCGAGCAGAACTTC
>-|TRBJ2-7|TRBV20-1|TRBD2
CSARPGLAPYEQYF
TGCAGTGCTAGGCCGGGACTAGCGCCCTACGAGCAGTACTTC
>many|TRBJ2-5|TRBV20-1|TRBD2
CSAASLAGDLEEETQYF
TGCAGTGCGGCATCGTTAGCGGGAGATTTAGAGGAAGAGACCCAGTACTTC
>-|TRBJ1-1|TRBV7-9|-
CASSLLEGNTEAFF
TGTGCCAGCAGCTTATTGGAGGGAAACACTGAAGCTTTCTTT
>-|TRBJ1-1|TRBV7-8|-
CAGRRSGYTEAFF
TGTGCCGGCAGGCGGTCCGGGTACACGGAAGCTTTCTTT
>-|TRBJ2-3|TRBV11-2|-
CASSFLANGPDTQYF
TGTGCCAGCAGCTTTCTAGCAAATGGGCCAGATACGCAGTATTTT
>-|TRBJ2-7|TRBV20-1|-
CSATQGYEYF
TGCAGTGCTACACAGGGCTATGAGTACTTC
>-|TRBJ2-7|TRBV20-1|-
CSARDPTFEQYF
TGCAGTGCTAGAGATCCCACCTTCGAGCAGTACTTC
>few|TRBJ2-7|TRBV20-1|-
CSAEAEIHSYEQYF
TGCAGTGCTGAAGCGGAAATCCACTCCTACGAGCAGTACTTC
>many|TRBJ2-1|TRBV18|-
CASSDGVAKRWQFF
TGTGCCAGCTCAGACGGGGTGGCAAAAAGGTGGCAGTTCTTC
>few|TRBJ2-7|TRBV7-6|TRBD1
CASSSQGLSSYEQYF
TGTGCCAGCAGCTCACAGGGGCTATCCTCCTACGAGCAGTACTTC
>-|TRBJ1-1|TRBV7-2|TRBD1
CASSVTGSTEAFF
TGTGCCAGCAGCGTGACAGGGTCCACTGAAGCTTTCTTT
>-|TRBJ2-7|TRBV5-6|-
CASSPGPSEGQYF
TGTGCCAGCAGCCCCGGGCCTTCTGAGGGGCAGTACTTC
>-|TRBJ2-7|TRBV28|TRBD1
CASSLQDRSTYEQYF
TGTGCCAGCAGTTTACAGGACAGGAGTACCTACGAGCAGTACTTC
>few|TRBJ2-2|TRBV9|TRBD1
CASSGPGTVGGELFF
TGTGCCAGCAGCGGGCCCGGGACAGTCGGCGGGGAGCTGTTTTTT
>-|TRBJ2-7|TRBV5-6|TRBD2
CASSLGSGAGEQYF
TGTGCCAGCAGCTTGGGCTCGGGAGCGGGAGAGCAGTACTTC
>-|TRBJ2-5|TRBV11-2|-
CASSPPSGGETQYF
TGTGCCAGCAGCCCCCCAAGTGGAGGGGAGACCCAGTACTTC
>many|TRBJ2-3|TRBV6-6|TRBD2
CASSYSGGPQYF
TGTGCCAGCAGTTACTCGGGAGGGCCCCAGTATTTT
>many|TRBJ1-1|TRBV6-5|-
CASSLGDMNTEAFF
TGTGCCAGCAGTTTGGGGGATATGAACACTGAAGCTTTCTTT
>-|TRBJ2-1|TRBV11-1|-
CASRSLQGRVNEQFF
TGTGCCAGCAGATCACTTCAGGGAAGAGTCAATGAGCAGTTCTTC
>few|TRBJ2-7|TRBV6-5|-
CASSQTEVYEQYF
TGTGCCAGCAGTCAGACAGAGGTTTACGAGCAGTACTTC
>many|TRBJ2-7|TRBV4-3|-
CASSQDPASHYYEQYF
TGCGCCAGCAGCCAAGATCCGGCTAGCCATTACTACGAGCAGTACTTC